These T cell receptor beta chains were read from a single sample in a study of spatial heterogeneity in lung cancer. TCRdb itself ran the 5' RACE reads through MiXCR, one entry per CDR3 protein. This sample carries a few thousand distinct CDR3 sequences, 20% to 25% of them seen once, and the ten largest clones take more than 20%. Sequenced material: normal lung tissue next to the tumor, taken at surgery. All receptors come from a female donor with early-stage non-small cell lung cancer. Both conserved end residues are trimmed from each CDR3. The D gene is left open where the match is weak.

V gene: TRBV5-1
D gene: TRBD2
J gene: TRBJ2-1
CDR3 protein: ASSWVAGEYYNEQF

V gene: TRBV14
D gene: -
J gene: TRBJ2-3
CDR3 protein: ASSQGLDTQY

V gene: TRBV7-7
D gene: TRBD2
J gene: TRBJ2-1
CDR3 protein: ASSSGLAGTNEQF

V gene: TRBV6-6
D gene: TRBD1
J gene: TRBJ2-4
CDR3 protein: ASSPRQGGIQY

V gene: TRBV6-2/TRBV6-3
D gene: -
J gene: TRBJ2-3
CDR3 protein: ASNGGRTDTQY

V gene: TRBV12-3/TRBV12-4
D gene: -
J gene: TRBJ1-2
CDR3 protein: ASSLRATQDGYT

V gene: TRBV27
D gene: -
J gene: TRBJ1-1
CDR3 protein: ASSHGENTEAF

V gene: TRBV5-5
D gene: TRBD1
J gene: TRBJ2-5
CDR3 protein: ASSLTTGKETQY

V gene: TRBV5-1
D gene: -
J gene: TRBJ2-3
CDR3 protein: ASSNLRQTTDTQY

V gene: TRBV4-1
D gene: -
J gene: TRBJ2-3
CDR3 protein: ASSQEGPPTADTQY

V gene: TRBV5-5
D gene: -
J gene: TRBJ1-6
CDR3 protein: ASDRMNSPLH

V gene: TRBV7-9
D gene: TRBD2
J gene: TRBJ2-3
CDR3 protein: ASSLDRTSGTDTQY

V gene: TRBV28
D gene: -
J gene: TRBJ2-4
CDR3 protein: ASSLFRVAKNIQY

V gene: TRBV7-6
D gene: -
J gene: TRBJ2-7
CDR3 protein: ASSDLGEQY

V gene: TRBV29-1
D gene: -
J gene: TRBJ2-5
CDR3 protein: SGSQLQETQY

V gene: TRBV24-1
D gene: TRBD1
J gene: TRBJ2-3
CDR3 protein: ATSDSGQGDSPDTQY

V gene: TRBV19
D gene: -
J gene: TRBJ2-7
CDR3 protein: ASSIEGSYEQY

V gene: TRBV20-1
D gene: -
J gene: TRBJ2-3
CDR3 protein: SARGRYSTDTQY

V gene: TRBV7-8
D gene: -
J gene: TRBJ2-2
CDR3 protein: ASLLLLGGELF

V gene: TRBV28
D gene: -
J gene: TRBJ2-5
CDR3 protein: ASSDPLRTQY

V gene: TRBV7-2
D gene: TRBD2
J gene: TRBJ2-1
CDR3 protein: ASSLVVAGGFNEQF

V gene: TRBV29-1
D gene: TRBD1
J gene: TRBJ1-4
CDR3 protein: SVGQGSGEKLF

V gene: TRBV27
D gene: -
J gene: TRBJ1-5
CDR3 protein: ASSALRLNQPQH

V gene: TRBV5-8
D gene: -
J gene: TRBJ2-3
CDR3 protein: ASSYGDWGSSTDTQY

V gene: TRBV3-1
D gene: -
J gene: TRBJ1-1
CDR3 protein: ASSQGRVSHEAF

V gene: TRBV20-1
D gene: TRBD1
J gene: TRBJ2-7
CDR3 protein: SARDGRGGDEQY

V gene: TRBV27
D gene: TRBD1
J gene: TRBJ1-1
CDR3 protein: ASSPGTANTEAF

V gene: TRBV28
D gene: -
J gene: TRBJ2-1
CDR3 protein: ASSSSNVDEQF

V gene: TRBV29-1
D gene: -
J gene: TRBJ1-3
CDR3 protein: SAYTSSGNTIY

V gene: TRBV12-3/TRBV12-4
D gene: -
J gene: TRBJ1-3
CDR3 protein: ASSLATSSGNTIY

V gene: TRBV4-3
D gene: -
J gene: TRBJ2-7
CDR3 protein: ASSQDSHGIGGHYEQY

V gene: TRBV5-1
D gene: TRBD1
J gene: TRBJ2-1
CDR3 protein: ASSPGTVYNEQF

V gene: TRBV5-1
D gene: -
J gene: TRBJ2-1
CDR3 protein: ASSSAGLANEQF